These T cell receptor beta chains were read from a single sample in a study of neoadjuvant anti-PD-1 for oral cavity cancer. The method was immunoSEQ multiplex PCR; TCRdb's version includes in-frame clones alone and lacks a portion of them. Among about 14,000 clones, roughly 73% were seen once, and the ten largest hold less than 3.5%. The sample here was PBMCs, taken before nivolumab (anti-PD-1) treatment. The receptors shown here come from a person aged 35 to 85 with oral cavity squamous cell carcinoma. Both conserved end residues are part of each CDR3.

v_call: TRBV7-2; j_call: TRBJ1-5; cdr3_aa: CASSSHRGGQPQHF
v_call: TRBV30; j_call: TRBJ2-5; cdr3_aa: CAWTRTSLETQYF
v_call: TRBV19; j_call: TRBJ1-2; cdr3_aa: CASSIEAGNYGYTF
v_call: TRBV4-1; j_call: TRBJ2-1; cdr3_aa: CASSRGLAGGVRYNEQFF
v_call: TRBV28; j_call: TRBJ1-1; cdr3_aa: CASNGGANTEAFF
v_call: TRBV7-3; j_call: TRBJ1-2; cdr3_aa: CASSSRTGKEKGYTF
v_call: TRBV7-7; j_call: TRBJ2-7; cdr3_aa: CASTGNYEQYF
v_call: TRBV6-5; j_call: TRBJ1-4; cdr3_aa: CASSLKGPVELFF
v_call: TRBV6-1; j_call: TRBJ2-7; cdr3_aa: CASTGGRTNGYEQYF
v_call: TRBV6-5; j_call: TRBJ2-5; cdr3_aa: CASSYSGGGLQETQYF
v_call: TRBV11-2; j_call: TRBJ2-1; cdr3_aa: CASSLVGQGYTRSYNEQFF
v_call: TRBV5-1; j_call: TRBJ2-2; cdr3_aa: CASIPSPATGELFF
v_call: TRBV6-6; j_call: TRBJ2-2; cdr3_aa: CASSPTRANTGELFF
v_call: TRBV18; j_call: TRBJ1-1; cdr3_aa: CASSPRGDMNTEAFF
v_call: TRBV7-9; j_call: TRBJ2-7; cdr3_aa: CASSLGQGARGEQYF
v_call: TRBV19; j_call: TRBJ1-2; cdr3_aa: CASSTGTDLNYGYTF